The T cell receptor beta chain described here comes from a study of neurological immune-mediated disorders. This CDR3 has 11 residues. Germline CDR1 SQVTM, CDR2 ANQGSEA. TCRdb used MiXCR to reprocess the 5' RACE reads, holding one entry per CDR3 protein. The sample gives fewer than 35,000 distinct CDR3 sequences, under 6% of which show up once; under 25% is in the top ten. A word on this clonotype: At one of its ends the junction is not consistent with the germline gene, which may arise from a read error.

The V call is TRBV29-1, the J call TRBJ2-5; D remains unclear. The receptor was isolated from a young man in good health. Sequencing was done on a sample of PBMCs. CDR3 loop: CSVEGPGTQYF. CDR3 nucleotide sequence: TGCAGCGTCGAAGGGCCGGGGACCCAGTACTTC.